What follows is one T cell receptor beta chain and its context. Its matching antigen is unknown. These data belong to a study of vaccination effects on CD4 cells after COVID-19. This CDR3 is 16 amino acids long. Germline V gene lookup returns CDR1 SEHNR and CDR2 FQNEAQ (reference sequence). The V end lost 3 bases, the J end lost 1 base, and 16 bases lay between the germline ends. Prior to sequencing, the ViraFEST assay stimulated PBMC with viral peptide pools, which expanded the antigen-specific CD4+ T cells. The authors isolated CD4+ T cells after around nine days of culture. SARS-CoV-2 infection was confirmed by PCR in the person between March and December 2020. Half the medium was replaced with IL-2 medium on days 3 and 7. Measured with immunoSEQ multiplex PCR; TCRdb has only the in-frame clones, and not every one. The table lists around 25,000 clones, approximately 69% of them singletons, with roughly 18% in the top ten.

The receptor comes from a human donor who had a prior SARS-CoV-2 infection. The genes are TRBV7-9 and TRBJ2-7; no clear D gene. Sample: CD4+ T cells from PBMCs cultured with SARS-CoV-2 spike peptides, taken before COVID-19 vaccination. This chain's CDR3 is CASSLQRPAHSYEQYF. CDR3 DNA sequence: TGTGCCAGCAGCTTGCAGCGCCCCGCACATTCCTACGAGCAGTACTTC.